This TCR beta chain was captured in a study of blood T cell repertoires in COVID-19. Study-wide context: COVID-19 samples collected from the United States, Italy and Spain covered acute and convalescent phases. Nucleic acid was either cDNA or gDNA, and it came from T cells, B-cell-depleted T cells, or PBMCs.

Participant age was roughly 18 to 89 years, and participants resided in 20 to 30 US areas. J was trimmed by 7 bases and V by 1 base; bases with no gene match: 10. Germline V gene data show CDR1 as SGHRS and CDR2 as YFSETQ. The CDR3 is 18 amino acids. Profiling relied on immunoSEQ multiplex PCR, and the TCRdb table lists in-frame clones only, not all of them. The sample shows 390,000 or so clones, 85% to 90% of them seen only once. This chain joins TRBV5-1 and TRBJ2-3, with 15 bases matching TRBD2. Input material: PBMCs or T cells enriched from blood (not recorded which). The origin of this receptor is a man aged 18 to 29 who had recovered from COVID-19. This CDR3 is CASSLYQGTSGRMNTQYF. CDR3 DNA sequence: TGCGCCAGCAGCTTGTATCAGGGGACTAGCGGGAGGATGAATACGCAGTATTTT.